This T cell receptor beta chain was identified in a study of cytomegalovirus exposure and HLA in healthy donors. The 120-subject validation cohort, separate from the approximately 670-subject first cohort, included the donors. Germline lookup yields CDR1 SGHRS and CDR2 YFSETQ. Trimming took 0 bases from V and 5 from J, leaving 20 bases between them. This CDR3 region has 17 residues. Points from the study as a whole: Cytomegalovirus status was reportedly diagnosed by the classifier with high specificity and sensitivity. The authors enumerated over 150 TCR beta chains as linked to cytomegalovirus. The study found most TCR sequences rare, yet found some public TCRs in many donors.

TCRdb's copy holds only in-frame clones and misses some; the assay was immunoSEQ multiplex PCR. The table includes 150,000 or so clones, 89% detected once. As for this clone: Its antigen is as yet unknown.

This chain joins TRBV5-1 and TRBJ2-5; D may be TRBD2 (6 bases). The sample comprised PBMCs. This sequence was found in a woman under 30 in good health and CMV-seropositive. The DNA of the CDR3 is TGCGCCAGCAGCTTGGGGAGGGTACAACCCGGGTACGAGACCCAGTACTTC. It yields the protein CASSLGRVQPGYETQYF.